This T cell receptor (beta chain) was identified during a study of blood T cell repertoires in COVID-19. Study context: Italy, Spain and the United States were the sources of the convalescent and acute COVID-19 samples. In each case, the material was cDNA or gDNA derived from T cells, B-cell-depleted T cells, or PBMCs.

CDR3 size: 14 residues. Germline V gene data show CDR1 as LNHDA and CDR2 as SQIVND (reference sequence). J lost 2 bases, V lost 7 bases, and 6 bases had no gene match. TCRdb keeps only in-frame clones here, not all; method: immunoSEQ multiplex PCR. The top ten clones hold about 3.5% of a sample with tens of thousands of clones, roughly three quarters of them seen once. Sequencing was carried out using peripheral blood. The V call is TRBV19, the J call TRBJ2-5, with 8 bases aligning to TRBD1. This clonotype originated in a man in his fifties or sixties with acute or convalescent COVID-19. The DNA for the CDR3 is TGTGCCAGTAATAACAGGGGGTGGCAAGAGACCCAGTACTTC. It codes for CASNNRGWQETQYF.